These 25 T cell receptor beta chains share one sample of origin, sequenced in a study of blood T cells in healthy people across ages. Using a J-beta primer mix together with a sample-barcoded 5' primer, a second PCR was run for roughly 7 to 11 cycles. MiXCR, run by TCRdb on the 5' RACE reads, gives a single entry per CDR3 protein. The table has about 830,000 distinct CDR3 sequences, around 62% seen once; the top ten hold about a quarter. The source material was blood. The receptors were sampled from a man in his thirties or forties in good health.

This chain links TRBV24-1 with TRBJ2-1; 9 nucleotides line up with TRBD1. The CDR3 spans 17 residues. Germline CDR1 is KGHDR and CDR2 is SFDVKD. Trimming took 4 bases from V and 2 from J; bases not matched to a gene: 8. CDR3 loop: CATSESPGQGPYNEQFF. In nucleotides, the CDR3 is TGTGCCACCAGTGAGTCACCGGGACAGGGACCCTACAATGAGCAGTTCTTC.

Here the CDR3 DNA reads TGTGCCAGCAGCTTAGGATGGACAACCTACAATGAGCAGTTCTTC. Its translation: CASSLGWTTYNEQFF. This chain links TRBV7-9 with TRBJ2-1, with D possibly being TRBD1 (5 bases). V was cut by 1 base and J by 2 bases, with 9 bases left in between. The CDR3 covers 15 residues. In germline, CDR1 is SEHNR, CDR2 FQNEAQ (reference sequence).

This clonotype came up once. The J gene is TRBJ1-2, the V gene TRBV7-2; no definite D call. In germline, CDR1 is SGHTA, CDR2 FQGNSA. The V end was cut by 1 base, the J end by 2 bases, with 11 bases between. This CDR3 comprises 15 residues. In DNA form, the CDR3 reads TGTGCCAGCAGCTTAGGAGGGTTTGGCAACTATGGCTACACCTTC. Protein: CASSLGGFGNYGYTF.

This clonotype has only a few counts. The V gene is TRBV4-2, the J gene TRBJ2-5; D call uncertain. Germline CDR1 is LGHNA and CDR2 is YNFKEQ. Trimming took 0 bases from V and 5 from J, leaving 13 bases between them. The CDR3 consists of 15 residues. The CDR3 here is CASSQDVTLVETQYF. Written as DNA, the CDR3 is TGTGCCAGCAGCCAAGATGTGACCCTTGTCGAGACCCAGTACTTC.

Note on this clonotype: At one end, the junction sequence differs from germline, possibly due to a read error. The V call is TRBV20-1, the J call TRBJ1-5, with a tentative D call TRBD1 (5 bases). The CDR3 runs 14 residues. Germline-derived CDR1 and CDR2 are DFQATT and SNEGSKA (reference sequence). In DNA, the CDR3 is TGCAGCGCTAGTTACAGGACTGGCAATCAGCCCCAGCATTTT. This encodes CSASYRTGNQPQHF.

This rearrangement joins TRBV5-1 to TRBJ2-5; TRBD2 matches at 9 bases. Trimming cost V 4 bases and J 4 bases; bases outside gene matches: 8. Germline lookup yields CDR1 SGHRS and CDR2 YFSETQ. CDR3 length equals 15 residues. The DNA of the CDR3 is TGCGCCAGCAGCAGGAATCCGGGACTAGCAGAGACCCAGTACTTC. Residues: CASSRNPGLAETQYF.

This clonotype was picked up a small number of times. CDR3 coding DNA: TGTGCCAGCAGTTTCGGGACAACTAATGAAAAACTGTTTTTT. Translation gives CASSFGTTNEKLFF. The chain is built from TRBV27 and TRBJ1-4; D unresolved. Germline V gene data show CDR1 as MNHEY and CDR2 as SMNVEV (reference sequence). Between the trimmed V and J ends, which lost 3 bases and 0 bases, there was a span of 5 bases. The CDR3 spans 14 residues.

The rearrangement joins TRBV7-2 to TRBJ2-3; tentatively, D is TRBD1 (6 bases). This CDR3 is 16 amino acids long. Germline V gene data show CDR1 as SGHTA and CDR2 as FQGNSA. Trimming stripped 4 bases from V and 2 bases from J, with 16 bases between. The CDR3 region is CASSSRGTSHTDTQYF. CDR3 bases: TGTGCCAGCAGCTCTAGAGGGACAAGCCACACAGATACGCAGTATTTT. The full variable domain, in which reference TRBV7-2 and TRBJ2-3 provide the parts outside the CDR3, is GAGVSQSPSNKVTEKGKDVELRCDPISGHTALYWYRQSLGQGLEFLIYFQGNSAPDKSGLPSDRFSAERTGGSVSTLTIQRTQQEDSAVYLCASSSRGTSHTDTQYFGPGTRLTVL.

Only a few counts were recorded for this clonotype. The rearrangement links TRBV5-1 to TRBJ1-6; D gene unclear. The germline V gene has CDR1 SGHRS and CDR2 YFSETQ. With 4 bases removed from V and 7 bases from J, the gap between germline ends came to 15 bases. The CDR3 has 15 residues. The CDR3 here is CASSPLGRLNSPLHF. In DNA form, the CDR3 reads TGCGCCAGCAGCCCTTTAGGACGGTTGAATTCACCCCTCCACTTT.

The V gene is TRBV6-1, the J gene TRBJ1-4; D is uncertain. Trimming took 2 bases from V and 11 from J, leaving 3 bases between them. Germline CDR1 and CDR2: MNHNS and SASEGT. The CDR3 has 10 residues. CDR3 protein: CASSESKLFF. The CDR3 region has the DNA TGTGCCAGCAGTGAATCTAAACTGTTTTTT.

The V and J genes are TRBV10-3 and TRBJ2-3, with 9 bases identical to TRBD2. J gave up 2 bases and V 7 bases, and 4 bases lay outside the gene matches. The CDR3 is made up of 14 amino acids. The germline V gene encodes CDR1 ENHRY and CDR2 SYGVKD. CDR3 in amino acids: CAIKRGEDTDTQYF. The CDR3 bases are TGTGCCATCAAGCGGGGGGAAGACACAGATACGCAGTATTTT.

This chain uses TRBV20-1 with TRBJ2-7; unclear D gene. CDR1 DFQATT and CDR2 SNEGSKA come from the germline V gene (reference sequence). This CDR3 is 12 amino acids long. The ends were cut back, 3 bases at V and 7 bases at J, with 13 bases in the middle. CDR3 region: CSARYTRSEQYF. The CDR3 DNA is TGCAGTGCTAGGTACACCCGGAGTGAGCAGTACTTC.

CDR3 protein: CASSVSRNNEQFF. CDR3 DNA: TGTGCCAGCAGCGTAAGTCGAAACAATGAGCAGTTCTTC. The chain has TRBV9 and TRBJ2-1; D remains ambiguous. This CDR3 spans 13 amino acids. V was trimmed by 1 base and J by 5 bases, leaving 7 bases between them. Germline V CDR1 and CDR2: SGDLS, YYNGEE. The full variable domain, in which reference TRBV9 and TRBJ2-1 provide the parts outside the CDR3, is DSGVTQTPKHLITATGQRVTLRCSPRSGDLSVYWYQQSLDQGLQFLIQYYNGEERAKGNILERFSAQQFPDLHSELNLSSLELGDSALYFCASSVSRNNEQFFGPGTRLTVL.

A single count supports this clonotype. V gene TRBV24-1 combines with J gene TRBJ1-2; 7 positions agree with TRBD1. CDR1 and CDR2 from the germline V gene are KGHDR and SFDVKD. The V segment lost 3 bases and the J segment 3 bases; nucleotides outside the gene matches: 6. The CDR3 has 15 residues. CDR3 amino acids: CATSDADRADYGYTF. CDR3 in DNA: TGTGCCACCAGTGATGCTGACAGGGCGGACTATGGCTACACCTTC.

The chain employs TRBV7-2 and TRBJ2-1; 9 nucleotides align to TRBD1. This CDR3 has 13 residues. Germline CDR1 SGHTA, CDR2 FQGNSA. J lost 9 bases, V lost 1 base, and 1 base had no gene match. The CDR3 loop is CASSLEGQGEQFF. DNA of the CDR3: TGTGCCAGCAGCTTAGAGGGACAGGGTGAGCAGTTCTTC.

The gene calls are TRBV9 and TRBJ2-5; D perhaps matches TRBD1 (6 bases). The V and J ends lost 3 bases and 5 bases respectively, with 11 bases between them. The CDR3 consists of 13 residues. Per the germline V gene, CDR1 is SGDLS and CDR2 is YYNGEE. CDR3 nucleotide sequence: TGTGCCAGCAGCGGGGGGCTCGAGGAGACCCAGTACTTC. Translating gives CASSGGLEETQYF.

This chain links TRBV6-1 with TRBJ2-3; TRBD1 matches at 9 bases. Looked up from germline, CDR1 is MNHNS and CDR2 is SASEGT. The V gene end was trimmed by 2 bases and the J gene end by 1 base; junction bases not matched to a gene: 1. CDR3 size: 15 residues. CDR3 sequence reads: CASSEWTGGTDTQYF. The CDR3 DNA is TGTGCCAGCAGTGAATGGACAGGGGGCACAGATACGCAGTATTTT.

As DNA, the CDR3 is TGCAGTGCTAACTCTCTAGCGGGATCTTCCTACAATGAGCAGTTCTTC. It is translated as CSANSLAGSSYNEQFF. J is TRBJ2-1 and V is TRBV20-1, with TRBD2 identical over 9 bases. Trimming cost V 4 bases and J 1 base; bases outside gene matches: 8. CDR3 size: 16 residues. Germline CDR1 and CDR2: DFQATT and SNEGSKA (reference sequence).

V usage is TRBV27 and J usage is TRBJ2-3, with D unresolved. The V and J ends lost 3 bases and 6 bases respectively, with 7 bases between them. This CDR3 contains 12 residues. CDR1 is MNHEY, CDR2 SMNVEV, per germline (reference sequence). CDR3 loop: CASSFGLDTQYF. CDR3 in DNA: TGTGCCAGCAGTTTTGGGCTCGATACGCAGTATTTT.

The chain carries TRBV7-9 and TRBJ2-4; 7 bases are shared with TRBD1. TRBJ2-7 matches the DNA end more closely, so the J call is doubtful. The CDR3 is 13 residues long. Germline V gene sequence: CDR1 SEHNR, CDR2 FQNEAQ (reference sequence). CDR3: CASSSTGSSEQYF. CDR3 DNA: TGTGCCAGCAGCTCGACAGGGAGTAGCGAGCAGTACTTC.

CDR3 bases: TGCAGCCTCCGGGACAGGGAGTTGGATGAGCAGTTCTTC. Translated: CSLRDRELDEQFF. The rearrangement links TRBV29-1 to TRBJ2-1, with 9 nucleotides matching TRBD1. CDR3 length: 13 residues. The trim removed 8 bases at V and 8 bases at J, leaving 10 bases unmatched. CDR1 is SQVTM and CDR2 is ANQGSEA in the germline V gene.

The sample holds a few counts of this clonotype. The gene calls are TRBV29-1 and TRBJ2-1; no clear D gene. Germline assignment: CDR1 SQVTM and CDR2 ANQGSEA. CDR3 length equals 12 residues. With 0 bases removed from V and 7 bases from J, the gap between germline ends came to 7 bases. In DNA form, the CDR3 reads TGCAGCGTTGAAGATCTAGGAAATGAGCAGTTCTTC. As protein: CSVEDLGNEQFF.

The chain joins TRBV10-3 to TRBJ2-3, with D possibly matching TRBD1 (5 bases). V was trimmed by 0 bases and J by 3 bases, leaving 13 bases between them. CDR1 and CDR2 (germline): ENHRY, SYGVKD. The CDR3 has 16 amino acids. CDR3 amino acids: CAISESARVKTDTQYF. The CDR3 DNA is TGTGCCATCAGTGAGTCGGCCAGGGTAAAAACAGATACGCAGTATTTT.

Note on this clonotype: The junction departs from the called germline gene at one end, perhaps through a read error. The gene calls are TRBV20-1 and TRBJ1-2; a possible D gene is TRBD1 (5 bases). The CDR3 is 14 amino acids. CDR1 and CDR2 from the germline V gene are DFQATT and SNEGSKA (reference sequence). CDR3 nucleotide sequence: TGCAGTGCTAGAGCTACCAGGGCTAACTATGGCTACACTTTC. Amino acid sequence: CSARATRANYGYTF.

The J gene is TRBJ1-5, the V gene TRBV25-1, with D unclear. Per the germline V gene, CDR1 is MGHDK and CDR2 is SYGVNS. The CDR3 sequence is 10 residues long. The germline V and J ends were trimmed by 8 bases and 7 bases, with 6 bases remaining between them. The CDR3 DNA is TGTGCCAGCCCAATCCAGCCCCAGCATTTT. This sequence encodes CASPIQPQHF.